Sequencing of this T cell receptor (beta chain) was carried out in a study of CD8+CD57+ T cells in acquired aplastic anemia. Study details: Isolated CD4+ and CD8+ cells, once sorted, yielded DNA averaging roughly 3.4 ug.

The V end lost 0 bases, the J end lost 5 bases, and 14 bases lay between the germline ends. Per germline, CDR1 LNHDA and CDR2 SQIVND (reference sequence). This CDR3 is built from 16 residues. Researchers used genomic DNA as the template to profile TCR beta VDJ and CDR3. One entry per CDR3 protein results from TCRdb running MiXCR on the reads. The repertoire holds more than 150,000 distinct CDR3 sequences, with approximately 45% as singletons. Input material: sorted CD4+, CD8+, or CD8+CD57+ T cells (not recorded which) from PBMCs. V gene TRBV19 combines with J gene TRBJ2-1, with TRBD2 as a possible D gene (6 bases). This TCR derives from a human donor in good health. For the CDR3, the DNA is TGTGCCAGTAGTATAGATCCCGGGAGTTATAACAATGAGCAGTTCTTC. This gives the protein CASSIDPGSYNNEQFF.